This is a list of T cell receptor beta chains from one sample in a study of blood T cell repertoires in COVID-19. Repertoires were generated with immunoSEQ multiplex PCR, while TCRdb's copy carries only in-frame clones and drops some. Of approximately 290,000 clones in the sample, around nine tenths are singletons; the top ten hold roughly 0.8%. Sequencing used peripheral blood. These receptors all stem from a man aged 30 to 45 with acute or convalescent COVID-19. Each CDR3 is given with its conserved first and last residue. A D gene is named only where the DNA matches it firmly. Some rows mark clone size as missing; the rest say once, few, many or name a class of expanded clone.

v_call: TRBV28; clone_size: .; j_call: TRBJ2-7; d_call: TRBD2; cdr3_aa: CASSLVAGSSYEQYF; cdr3_nt: TGTGCCAGCAGTTTAGTAGCGGGTAGCTCCTACGAGCAGTACTTC
v_call: TRBV5-6; clone_size: .; j_call: TRBJ2-3; d_call: TRBD1; cdr3_aa: CASSKRQGQYF; cdr3_nt: TGTGCCAGCAGCAAAAGACAGGGGCAGTATTTT
v_call: TRBV14; clone_size: once; j_call: TRBJ2-1; d_call: .; cdr3_aa: CASSRSGNEQFF; cdr3_nt: TGTGCCAGCAGCCGAAGCGGGAATGAGCAGTTCTTC
v_call: TRBV7-9; clone_size: .; j_call: TRBJ2-3; d_call: TRBD2; cdr3_aa: CASSHSSGGRETQYF; cdr3_nt: TGTGCCAGCAGCCATTCTAGCGGGGGGCGGGAGACGCAGTATTTT
v_call: TRBV4-2; clone_size: .; j_call: TRBJ2-1; d_call: TRBD2; cdr3_aa: CASSQELAGGLYNEQFF; cdr3_nt: TGTGCCAGCAGCCAAGAGCTAGCGGGGGGGCTTTACAATGAGCAGTTCTTC
v_call: TRBV10-3; clone_size: many; j_call: TRBJ2-2; d_call: .; cdr3_aa: CAISDAGDTGELFF; cdr3_nt: TGTGCCATCAGTGACGCAGGGGACACCGGGGAGCTGTTTTTT
v_call: TRBV10-2; clone_size: .; j_call: TRBJ2-1; d_call: TRBD2; cdr3_aa: CASSEKTSGNVYEQFF; cdr3_nt: TGCGCCAGCAGTGAAAAAACTAGCGGTAATGTCTATGAGCAGTTCTTC
v_call: TRBV7-8; clone_size: .; j_call: TRBJ2-3; d_call: TRBD2; cdr3_aa: CASTPIGTTNTQYF; cdr3_nt: TGTGCCAGCACCCCCATAGGGACTACTAATACGCAGTATTTT
v_call: TRBV18; clone_size: .; j_call: TRBJ1-3; d_call: .; cdr3_aa: CASLEAGNTIYF; cdr3_nt: TGTGCCAGCCTAGAGGCTGGAAACACCATATATTTT
v_call: TRBV30; clone_size: .; j_call: TRBJ1-4; d_call: .; cdr3_aa: CAWARTGSEKLFF; cdr3_nt: TGTGCCTGGGCAAGGACGGGGAGTGAAAAACTGTTTTTT
v_call: TRBV24-1; clone_size: once; j_call: TRBJ1-5; d_call: .; cdr3_aa: CATSDPREYQPQHF; cdr3_nt: TGTGCCACCAGTGATCCCCGAGAGTATCAGCCCCAGCATTTT
v_call: TRBV7-9; clone_size: .; j_call: TRBJ2-1; d_call: .; cdr3_aa: CASSWRLADEQFF; cdr3_nt: TGTGCCAGCAGCTGGAGATTAGCGGATGAGCAGTTCTTC
v_call: TRBV11-3; clone_size: .; j_call: TRBJ2-5; d_call: .; cdr3_aa: CASSSGGRQETQYF; cdr3_nt: TGTGCCAGCAGCTCCGGGGGGCGGCAAGAGACCCAGTACTTC
v_call: TRBV28; clone_size: .; j_call: TRBJ1-6; d_call: .; cdr3_aa: CASSLSDSPLHF; cdr3_nt: TGTGCCAGCAGCTTATCCGATTCACCCCTCCACTTT
v_call: TRBV11-2; clone_size: .; j_call: TRBJ1-3; d_call: .; cdr3_aa: CASSQFAREGNTIYF; cdr3_nt: TGTGCCAGCAGCCAATTCGCGAGGGAAGGAAACACCATATATTTT
v_call: TRBV19; clone_size: .; j_call: TRBJ1-1; d_call: .; cdr3_aa: CASNFQGGLNTEAFF; cdr3_nt: TGTGCCAGTAATTTTCAAGGAGGGTTGAACACTGAAGCTTTCTTT
v_call: TRBV18; clone_size: once; j_call: TRBJ1-2; d_call: .; cdr3_aa: CASSPARDLHYGYTF; cdr3_nt: TGTGCCAGCTCACCTGCCCGGGATCTCCACTATGGCTACACCTTC
v_call: TRBV5-5; clone_size: few; j_call: TRBJ1-3; d_call: TRBD1; cdr3_aa: CASSLGDRAGGNTIYF; cdr3_nt: TGTGCCAGCAGCTTGGGGGACAGGGCAGGTGGAAACACCATATATTTT
v_call: TRBV30; clone_size: few; j_call: TRBJ1-2; d_call: TRBD1; cdr3_aa: CAWNDPTEDRGIGGYTF; cdr3_nt: TGTGCCTGGAACGACCCCACGGAAGACAGGGGGATCGGGGGCTACACCTTC
v_call: TRBV7-8; clone_size: .; j_call: TRBJ2-1; d_call: TRBD2; cdr3_aa: CASSPVLAGGTLTYNEQFF; cdr3_nt: TGTGCCAGCAGCCCCGTTCTAGCGGGGGGAACATTAACTTACAATGAGCAGTTCTTC
v_call: TRBV28; clone_size: once; j_call: TRBJ1-1; d_call: .; cdr3_aa: CASSPPRVSTEAFF; cdr3_nt: TGTGCCAGCAGTCCACCCCGGGTGAGCACTGAAGCTTTCTTT
v_call: TRBV5-1; clone_size: .; j_call: TRBJ2-1; d_call: .; cdr3_aa: CASSLGAGGNEQFF; cdr3_nt: TGCGCCAGCAGCTTGGGCGCAGGGGGGAATGAGCAGTTCTTC
v_call: TRBV29-1; clone_size: .; j_call: TRBJ2-7; d_call: .; cdr3_aa: CSVSKAERAYEQYF; cdr3_nt: TGCAGCGTTTCGAAGGCTGAGCGAGCCTACGAGCAGTACTTC
v_call: TRBV5-8; clone_size: .; j_call: TRBJ2-2; d_call: .; cdr3_aa: CASSLQTGELFF; cdr3_nt: TGTGCCAGCAGCTTGCAAACCGGGGAGCTGTTTTTT
v_call: TRBV5-1; clone_size: .; j_call: TRBJ1-2; d_call: .; cdr3_aa: CASSYLSGREKRGYTF; cdr3_nt: TGCGCCAGCAGCTACCTATCGGGGAGGGAAAAGCGGGGCTACACCTTC
v_call: TRBV25-1; clone_size: .; j_call: TRBJ2-5; d_call: .; cdr3_aa: CASSEPGQQETQYF; cdr3_nt: TGTGCCAGCAGTGAACCCGGACAGCAAGAGACCCAGTACTTC
v_call: TRBV11-2; clone_size: .; j_call: TRBJ2-6; d_call: .; cdr3_aa: CASSLEPGRGANVLTF; cdr3_nt: TGTGCCAGCAGCTTAGAGCCAGGTCGGGGGGCCAACGTCCTGACTTTC
v_call: TRBV2; clone_size: few; j_call: TRBJ2-7; d_call: .; cdr3_aa: CASSKSYEQYF; cdr3_nt: TGTGCCAGCTCTAAGTCCTACGAGCAGTACTTC
v_call: TRBV5-6; clone_size: .; j_call: TRBJ2-7; d_call: TRBD1; cdr3_aa: CASSFQGEYEQYF; cdr3_nt: TGTGCCAGCAGCTTTCAGGGGGAGTACGAGCAGTACTTC